A selection of T cell receptor beta chains follows, all from one sample in a study of vaccination effects on CD4 cells after COVID-19. These receptors' targets are unknown. Repertoires were generated with immunoSEQ multiplex PCR, while TCRdb's copy carries only in-frame clones and drops some. Here the sample spans tens of thousands of clones, over 60% being singletons. The specimen comprised CD4+ T cells from PBMCs cultured without peptide, sampled after COVID-19 vaccination. The receptors here all came from a human donor who had a prior SARS-CoV-2 infection. CDR3s include the opening cysteine and the closing phenylalanine or tryptophan. A D gene is named only where the DNA matches it firmly.

v_call d_call cdr3_aa
TRBV7-2 NA CASSRRPGANTGELFF
TRBV2 TRBD1 CASTADRGTYNSPLHF
TRBV27 NA CASSLWVGGGYNEQFF
TRBV25-1 NA CASSEAGPLRTDTQYF
TRBV6-6 TRBD1 CASRYQGGYEKLFF
TRBV5-4 NA CASSAPGGAFLGGELFF
TRBV20-1 NA CSAREGVIAFF
TRBV15 NA CATGGGSGETQYF
TRBV6-2/TRBV6-3 TRBD1 CASSYRGTGAAKDTQYF
TRBV24-1 NA CATSGQTDSSSTDTQYF
TRBV29-1 NA CSVEGLGGDEQFF
TRBV5-3 NA CARSLGEAGTVRNTIYF
TRBV19 NA CASSIARTAGNEQYF
TRBV9 NA CASSVGAHAEQYF
TRBV4-2 NA CASSHIGGPRYGYTF
TRBV7-9 NA CASSLALSGNTEAFF
TRBV30 NA CAWSPRGNYPMNTEAFF
TRBV19 NA CASSLRDGEYEQYF
TRBV5-1 TRBD2 CASSYLAANTGELFF
TRBV18 NA CASSPDLSRAAYEQYF
TRBV5-4 NA CASSPPGGGSMNTEAFF
TRBV6-5 TRBD2 CASKGLADRDEQFF
TRBV4-2 TRBD2 CASSQVRALRLAGVDHEQYF
TRBV6-2/TRBV6-3 NA CASSLFADTQYF
TRBV15 NA CATSRGVQGNQPQHF
TRBV19 TRBD2 CASSIIGWKRGATYNEQFF
TRBV6-6 NA CASSYRLEGSYEQYF
TRBV5-1 NA CASSFLGVNEAFF
TRBV5-1 NA CASSQTTGNEQYF
TRBV19 NA CASNRQMNTEAFF
TRBV11-2 TRBD1 CASSLSRDRPYEQYF
TRBV9 NA CASSEGRQDLGGYTF
TRBV11-3 NA CASSRQGSWGEMNTEAFF
TRBV6-5 TRBD1 CASSSGQGAPGELFF
TRBV18 NA CASSHRDKREGYTF
TRBV7-9 NA CASSQRIGQRYNEQFF
TRBV6-4 TRBD2 CASSDNAAGGQFF
TRBV19 NA CASSNGLDTGELFF
TRBV11-1 TRBD1 CASSVRTGNEQYF